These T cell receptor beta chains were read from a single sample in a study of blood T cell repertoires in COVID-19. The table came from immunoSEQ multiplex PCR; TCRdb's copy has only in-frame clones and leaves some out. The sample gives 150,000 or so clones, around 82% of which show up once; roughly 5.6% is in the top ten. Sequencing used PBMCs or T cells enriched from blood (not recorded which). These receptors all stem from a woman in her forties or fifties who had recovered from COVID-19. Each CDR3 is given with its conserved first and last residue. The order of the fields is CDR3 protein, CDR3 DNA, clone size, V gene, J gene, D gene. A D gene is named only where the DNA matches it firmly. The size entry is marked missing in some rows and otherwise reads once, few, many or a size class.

CDR3: CASSVVGAGGTDTQYF
DNA: TGTGCCAGCAGCGTAGTGGGCGCAGGGGGGACAGATACGCAGTATTTT
size: .
V: TRBV9
J: TRBJ2-3
D: .

CDR3: CASSLGQGPPDTQYF
DNA: TGCGCCAGCAGCTTGGGACAGGGCCCCCCAGATACGCAGTATTTT
size: .
V: TRBV5-1
J: TRBJ2-3
D: TRBD1

CDR3: CATSRDSIPGQGTDTQYF
DNA: TGTGCCACCAGCAGAGATAGCATCCCTGGACAGGGGACAGATACGCAGTATTTT
size: .
V: TRBV15
J: TRBJ2-3
D: TRBD1

CDR3: CASSLSVDQPQHF
DNA: TGTGCCAGCAGTTTATCCGTCGATCAGCCCCAGCATTTT
size: .
V: TRBV12-3/TRBV12-4
J: TRBJ1-5
D: .

CDR3: CASSGQMNTEAFF
DNA: TGCGCCAGCAGCGGACAAATGAACACTGAAGCTTTCTTT
size: .
V: TRBV10-2
J: TRBJ1-1
D: .

CDR3: CASSRGSTSTGELFF
DNA: TGTGCCAGCAGTCGAGGATCAACCTCAACCGGGGAGCTGTTTTTT
size: .
V: TRBV5-4
J: TRBJ2-2
D: .

CDR3: CASSVTTRETQYF
DNA: TGTGCCAGCAGCGTAACAACGCGGGAGACCCAGTACTTC
size: .
V: TRBV9
J: TRBJ2-5
D: .

CDR3: CASSPSRDTAAGYTF
DNA: TGTGCCAGCAGCCCTTCCCGGGACACCGCCGCTGGCTACACCTTC
size: .
V: TRBV7-9
J: TRBJ1-2
D: .

CDR3: CASSQQTGVNSPLHF
DNA: TGTGCCAGCAGTCAACAGACAGGGGTCAATTCACCCCTCCACTTT
size: .
V: TRBV13
J: TRBJ1-6
D: TRBD1

CDR3: CASSPRTSGGSGGYEQYF
DNA: TGTGCCAGTAGTCCAAGGACTAGCGGGGGGTCGGGCGGCTACGAGCAGTACTTC
size: .
V: TRBV19
J: TRBJ2-7
D: TRBD2

CDR3: CASSLYRGGNQPQHF
DNA: TGTGCCAGCAGCTTATACAGGGGAGGCAATCAGCCCCAGCATTTT
size: .
V: TRBV7-8
J: TRBJ1-5
D: TRBD1

CDR3: CAISTGESNEKLFF
DNA: TGTGCCATCAGCACAGGGGAATCGAATGAAAAACTGTTTTTT
size: .
V: TRBV10-3
J: TRBJ1-4
D: TRBD1

CDR3: CASSERRTGLSTIYF
DNA: TGTGCCAGCAGTGAGAGGAGGACAGGGTTAAGCACCATATATTTT
size: few
V: TRBV2
J: TRBJ1-3
D: TRBD1

CDR3: CASTVTGSVYGYTF
DNA: TGTGCCAGCACTGTGACAGGAAGTGTCTATGGCTACACCTTC
size: .
V: TRBV6-5
J: TRBJ1-2
D: .